This record looks at one TCR beta chain sequence and its context. Trimming pared 4 bases from V and 3 bases from J, leaving 10 bases between. CDR3 length equals 14 residues. The V gene's germline CDR1 is SGHRS and CDR2 YFSETQ. The record originates from a study of blood T cell repertoires in COVID-19. For the study at large: Samples taken during acute and convalescent COVID-19 were collected in the United States, Italy and Spain. Sources were T cells, B-cell-depleted T cells, or PBMCs; the material itself was cDNA or gDNA.

Libraries were prepared by immunoSEQ multiplex PCR; TCRdb keeps only in-frame clonotypes and omits some of them. The data hold approximately 480,000 clones, with roughly nine tenths observed a single time. Seattle participants joined during active infection and were tracked over time. This sequence was found in a man aged 18 to 30 with COVID-19, enrolled during active disease. The chain uses TRBV5-1 and TRBJ1-4; a possible D gene is TRBD1 (5 bases). Input material: peripheral blood. The CDR3 DNA sequence: TGCGCCAGCAGCCTCGGGGGTCCTAATGAAAAACTGTTTTTT. This translates into CASSLGGPNEKLFF.